The next 14 T cell receptor beta chains were all read from a single sample in a study of technical replicates of blood from a few donors. The method was immunoSEQ multiplex PCR; TCRdb's version includes in-frame clones alone and lacks a portion of them. In the table there are 60,000 to 80,000 clones, roughly 92% of which are singletons. Sequences were obtained from T cells isolated from PBMCs. These receptors originate from a human donor in good health.

The chain is built from TRBV6-6 and TRBJ2-7; weak D call: TRBD1 (5 bases). Germline CDR1 and CDR2: MNHNY and SVGAGI (reference sequence). V lost 8 bases and J lost 3, with 14 bases in between. There are 13 residues in the CDR3. The CDR3 nucleotides read TGTGCCAGCCAGGATGGGGCGAGCTACGAGCAGTACTTC. Encoded protein: CASQDGASYEQYF.

The rearrangement joins TRBV19 to TRBJ1-1, with D perhaps TRBD1 (5 bases). V was clipped by 4 bases and J by 3 bases, with 9 bases between them. The CDR3 sequence is 13 residues long. Germline-derived CDR1 and CDR2 are LNHDA and SQIVND (reference sequence). DNA of the CDR3: TGTGCCAGTAGTAACAGGATCGACACTGAAGCTTTCTTT. Amino acid sequence: CASSNRIDTEAFF.

The J gene is TRBJ2-1, the V gene TRBV7-3, with 10 nucleotides matching TRBD2. The V gene's germline CDR1 is SGHTA and CDR2 FQGTGA. This CDR3 region has 13 residues. J was trimmed by 8 bases and V by 5 bases; bases with no gene match: 3. For the CDR3, the DNA is TGTGCCAGCAGCATACTAGCGGGATATGAGCAGTTCTTC. Translated: CASSILAGYEQFF.

The chain uses TRBV28 and TRBJ2-5; perhaps TRBD1 as D (5 bases). The germline CDR1 and CDR2 sequences are MDHEN and SYDVKM. The CDR3 has 16 residues. Between the trimmed V and J ends, which lost 4 bases and 1 base, there was a span of 16 bases. This CDR3 reads CASSSPRTSPQETQYF. CDR3 nucleotides: TGTGCCAGCAGTTCCCCTCGGACAAGCCCCCAAGAGACCCAGTACTTC. The full variable domain, completed using reference TRBV28 and TRBJ2-5, is DVKVTQSSRYLVKRTGEKVFLECVQDMDHENMFWYRQDPGLGLRLIYFSYDVKMKEKGDIPEGYSVSREKKERFSLILESASTNQTSMYLCASSSPRTSPQETQYFGPGTRLLVL.

The chain combines TRBV4-3 with TRBJ2-1, with 10 bases aligning to TRBD1. Germline assignment: CDR1 LGHNA and CDR2 YSLEER. This CDR3 has 16 amino acids. With 2 bases clipped from V and 6 bases from J, the junction kept 7 bases outside the gene matches. Written as DNA, the CDR3 is TGCGCCAGCAGCCAATCGACAGGGGGCTTTGCCAATGAGCAGTTCTTC. Translation: CASSQSTGGFANEQFF.

CDR3 DNA sequence: TGTGCCAGCAGTGAGCTATCAGGGGAGAGAAATCAGCCCCAGCATTTT. It specifies CASSELSGERNQPQHF. The chain recombines TRBV2 with TRBJ1-5; possible D gene TRBD1, 6 bases. In germline, CDR1 is SNHLY, CDR2 FYNNEI. With 3 bases removed from V and 4 bases from J, the gap between germline ends came to 16 bases. The CDR3 consists of 16 residues.

This CDR3 reads CASSLDLGLHSYEQYF. DNA for the CDR3: TGTGCCAGCAGCTTGGACCTTGGACTCCACTCCTACGAGCAGTACTTC. J is TRBJ2-7 and V is TRBV5-6; a possible D gene is TRBD2 (5 bases). Trimming removed 0 bases from V and 0 bases from J, with 13 bases in between. The CDR3 runs 16 residues. Germline assignment: CDR1 SGHDT and CDR2 YYEEEE.

This chain connects TRBV7-3 to TRBJ2-6, with 12 bases identical to TRBD2. CDR1 and CDR2 (germline): SGHTA, FQGTGA. J was trimmed by 0 bases and V by 5 bases; bases with no gene match: 8. The CDR3 is 19 amino acids. CDR3: CASSPRTSGIFSGANVLTF. The CDR3 bases are TGTGCCAGCAGCCCTAGGACTAGCGGGATCTTCTCTGGGGCCAACGTCCTGACTTTC.

There are a few counts of this clone. The chain recombines TRBV7-3 with TRBJ2-2; D remains ambiguous. Germline V gene data show CDR1 as SGHTA and CDR2 as FQGTGA. Trimming left V 1 base short and J 4 bases short, with 7 bases between. This CDR3 region has 14 residues. The CDR3 nucleotides read TGTGCCAGCAGCTTAAGGCAGTCCACCGGGGAGCTGTTTTTT. Amino acids: CASSLRQSTGELFF.

The V and J genes are TRBV29-1 and TRBJ2-5; unclear D gene. Germline V gene sequence: CDR1 SQVTM, CDR2 ANQGSEA. CDR3 size: 14 residues. The V end lost 4 bases, the J end lost 4 bases, and 16 bases lay between the germline ends. DNA of the CDR3: TGCAGCGTTGTGGAGCCCCTGGTACCAGAGACCCAGTACTTC. Amino acid sequence: CSVVEPLVPETQYF.

The V call is TRBV28, the J call TRBJ2-1; TRBD1 might be the D (5 bases). The CDR3 extends over 17 amino acids. V gave up 6 bases and J gave up 0 bases, with 18 bases separating them. Germline V CDR1 and CDR2: MDHEN, SYDVKM. The CDR3 DNA sequence: TGTGCCAGCAGATCCCAGGCAGGGATGAGCTCCTACAATGAGCAGTTCTTC. It specifies CASRSQAGMSSYNEQFF. The full variable domain, in which reference TRBV28 and TRBJ2-1 provide the parts outside the CDR3, is DVKVTQSSRYLVKRTGEKVFLECVQDMDHENMFWYRQDPGLGLRLIYFSYDVKMKEKGDIPEGYSVSREKKERFSLILESASTNQTSMYLCASRSQAGMSSYNEQFFGPGTRLTVL.

The chain combines TRBV28 with TRBJ2-1; possible D gene TRBD2, 6 bases. Trimming removed 7 bases from V and 4 bases from J, with 17 bases in between. This CDR3 region has 15 residues. The germline V gene encodes CDR1 MDHEN and CDR2 SYDVKM. CDR3 loop: CASKGSDGGYNEQFF. The CDR3 coding sequence is TGTGCCAGCAAGGGCTCCGACGGGGGTTACAATGAGCAGTTCTTC. The variable domain in full, completed from reference TRBV28 and TRBJ2-1, reads DVKVTQSSRYLVKRTGEKVFLECVQDMDHENMFWYRQDPGLGLRLIYFSYDVKMKEKGDIPEGYSVSREKKERFSLILESASTNQTSMYLCASKGSDGGYNEQFFGPGTRLTVL.

The rearrangement links TRBV30 to TRBJ2-1, with D uncertain. The germline V gene encodes CDR1 GTSNPN and CDR2 SVGIG (reference sequence). V dropped 2 bases and J dropped 7 bases, with 6 bases sitting between them. There are 11 residues in the CDR3. The CDR3 DNA sequence: TGTGCCTGGAGTTACGGGAATGAGCAGTTCTTC. Amino acid sequence: CAWSYGNEQFF.

This chain links TRBV4-1 with TRBJ2-5; 8 bases line up with TRBD1. The V segment lost 2 bases and the J segment 6 bases; nucleotides outside the gene matches: 11. The germline gives CDR1 MGHRA, CDR2 YSYEKL. The CDR3 sequence is 16 residues long. The CDR3 coding sequence is TGCGCCAGCAGCCAAATTGGTGACAGGGGTGGTAAGACCCAGTACTTC. The encoded protein is CASSQIGDRGGKTQYF.